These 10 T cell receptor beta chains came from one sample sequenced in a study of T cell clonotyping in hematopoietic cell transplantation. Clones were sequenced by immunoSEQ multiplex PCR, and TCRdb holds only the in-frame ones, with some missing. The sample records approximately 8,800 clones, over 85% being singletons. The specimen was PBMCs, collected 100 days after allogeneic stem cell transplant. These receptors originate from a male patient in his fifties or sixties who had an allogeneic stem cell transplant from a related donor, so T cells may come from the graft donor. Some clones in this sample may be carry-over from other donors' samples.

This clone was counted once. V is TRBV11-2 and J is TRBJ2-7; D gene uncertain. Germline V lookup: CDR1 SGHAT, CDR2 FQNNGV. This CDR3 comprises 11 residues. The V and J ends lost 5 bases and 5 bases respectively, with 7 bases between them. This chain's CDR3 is CASSPLHEQYF. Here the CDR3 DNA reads TGTGCCAGCAGCCCCCTCCACGAGCAGTACTTC. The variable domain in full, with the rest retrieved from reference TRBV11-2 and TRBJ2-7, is EAGVAQSPRYKIIEKRQSVAFWCNPISGHATLYWYQQILGQGPKLLIQFQNNGVVDDSQLPKDRFSAERLKGVDSTLKIQPAKLEDSAVYLCASSPLHEQYFGPGTRLTVT.

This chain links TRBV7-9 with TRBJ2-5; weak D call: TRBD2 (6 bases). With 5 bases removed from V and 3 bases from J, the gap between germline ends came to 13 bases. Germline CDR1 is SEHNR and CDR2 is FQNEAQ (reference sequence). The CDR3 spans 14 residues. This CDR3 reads CASSHPWGEETQYF. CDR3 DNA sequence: TGTGCCAGCAGCCACCCGTGGGGGGAAGAGACCCAGTACTTC.

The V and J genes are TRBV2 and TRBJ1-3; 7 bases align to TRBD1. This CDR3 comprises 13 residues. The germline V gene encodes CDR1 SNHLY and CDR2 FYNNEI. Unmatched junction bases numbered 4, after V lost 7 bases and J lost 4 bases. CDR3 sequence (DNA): TGTGCCAGCAAGGGACAGCAGGGAAACACCATATATTTT. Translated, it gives CASKGQQGNTIYF.

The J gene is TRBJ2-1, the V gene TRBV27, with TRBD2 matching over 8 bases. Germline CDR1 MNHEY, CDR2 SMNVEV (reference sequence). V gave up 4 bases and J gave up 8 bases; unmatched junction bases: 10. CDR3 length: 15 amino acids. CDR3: CASSSMAGGSDEQFF. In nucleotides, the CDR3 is TGTGCCAGCAGTTCCATGGCGGGAGGTAGCGATGAGCAGTTCTTC.

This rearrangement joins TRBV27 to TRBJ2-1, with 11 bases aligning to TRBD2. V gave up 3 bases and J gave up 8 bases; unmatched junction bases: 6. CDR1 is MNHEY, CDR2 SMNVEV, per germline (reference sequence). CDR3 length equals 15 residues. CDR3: CASSFLAGGGDEQFF. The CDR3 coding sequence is TGTGCCAGCAGTTTCCTAGCGGGGGGCGGGGATGAGCAGTTCTTC.

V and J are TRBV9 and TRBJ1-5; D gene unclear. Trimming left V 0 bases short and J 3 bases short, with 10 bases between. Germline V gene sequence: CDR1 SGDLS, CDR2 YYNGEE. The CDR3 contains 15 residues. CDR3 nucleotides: TGTGCCAGCAGCGTAGGAGAGGGCCACAATCAGCCCCAGCATTTT. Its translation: CASSVGEGHNQPQHF.

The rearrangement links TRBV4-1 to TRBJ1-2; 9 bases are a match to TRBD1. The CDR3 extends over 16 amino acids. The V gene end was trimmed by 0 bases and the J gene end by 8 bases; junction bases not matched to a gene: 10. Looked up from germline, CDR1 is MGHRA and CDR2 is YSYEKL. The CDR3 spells CASSQEGGTGFDGYTF. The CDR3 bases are TGCGCCAGCAGCCAAGAAGGTGGGACAGGGTTTGACGGCTACACCTTC.

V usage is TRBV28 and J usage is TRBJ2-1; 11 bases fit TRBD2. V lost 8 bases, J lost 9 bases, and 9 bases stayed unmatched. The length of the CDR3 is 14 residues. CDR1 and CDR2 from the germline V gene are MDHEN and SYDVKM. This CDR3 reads CASSSGGKHSEQFF. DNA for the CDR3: TGTGCCAGCTCTAGCGGGGGGAAGCATAGTGAGCAGTTCTTC.

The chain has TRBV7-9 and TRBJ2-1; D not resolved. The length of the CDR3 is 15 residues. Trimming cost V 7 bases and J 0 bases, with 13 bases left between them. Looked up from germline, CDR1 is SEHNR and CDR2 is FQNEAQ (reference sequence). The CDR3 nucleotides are TGTGCCAGCAACCAGGCGTATAACTCCTACAATGAGCAGTTCTTC. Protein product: CASNQAYNSYNEQFF.

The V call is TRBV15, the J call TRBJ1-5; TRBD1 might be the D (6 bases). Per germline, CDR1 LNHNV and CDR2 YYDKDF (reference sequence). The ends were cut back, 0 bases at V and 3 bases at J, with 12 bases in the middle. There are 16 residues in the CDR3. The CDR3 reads CATSREPGHLNQPQHF. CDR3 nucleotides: TGTGCCACCAGCAGAGAACCGGGACACCTCAATCAGCCCCAGCATTTT.